This TCR beta chain was obtained from a study of CD8 T cells in ankylosing spondylitis. Using its own MiXCR run on the 5' RACE reads, TCRdb lists one record per CDR3 protein. The sample has 230,000 or so distinct CDR3 sequences, approximately 20% seen once. This clonotype has only a few counts. V was clipped by 1 base and J by 7 bases, with 10 bases between them. The CDR3 sequence is 14 residues long. The sequence was obtained from a male donor with ankylosing spondylitis or in good health (not recorded which). The chain links TRBV12-3 or TRBV12-4 to TRBJ2-2; possibly TRBD1 for D (6 bases). Sequencing was done on a sample of blood, either unsorted or a sorted T cell fraction (not recorded which). The CDR3 sequence is CASSLVAGDGELFF. DNA of the CDR3: TGTGCCAGCAGTTTAGTGGCAGGGGACGGGGAGCTGTTTTTT.